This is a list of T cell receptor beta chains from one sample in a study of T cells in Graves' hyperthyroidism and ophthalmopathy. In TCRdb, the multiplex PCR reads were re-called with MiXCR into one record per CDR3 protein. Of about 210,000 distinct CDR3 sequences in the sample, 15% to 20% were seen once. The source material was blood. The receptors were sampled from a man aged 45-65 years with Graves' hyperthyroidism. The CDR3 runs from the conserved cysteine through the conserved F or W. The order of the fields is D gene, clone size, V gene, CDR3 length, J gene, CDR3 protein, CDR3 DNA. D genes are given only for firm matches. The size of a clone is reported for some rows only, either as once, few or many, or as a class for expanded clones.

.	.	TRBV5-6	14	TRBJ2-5	CASSRWDLPWTQYF	TGTGCCAGCAGCCGATGGGACCTCCCGTGGACCCAGTACTTC
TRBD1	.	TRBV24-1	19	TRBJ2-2	CATSDLAGTGGAATGELFF	TGTGCCACCAGTGATTTGGCCGGGACAGGGGGCGCCGCCACCGGGGAGCTGTTTTTT
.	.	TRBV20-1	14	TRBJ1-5	CSARPREGNQPQHF	TGCAGTGCTAGGCCCAGGGAAGGCAATCAGCCCCAGCATTTT
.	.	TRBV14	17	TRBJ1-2	CASSHMGRQPEHYGYTF	TGTGCCAGCAGCCACATGGGTAGACAGCCCGAACACTATGGCTACACCTTC
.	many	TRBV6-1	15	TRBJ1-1	CASSAKTGPNTEAFF	TGTGCCAGCAGTGCCAAAACAGGGCCGAACACTGAAGCTTTCTTT
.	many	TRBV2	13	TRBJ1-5	CAGGSSGNQPQHF	TGTGCCGGCGGGAGTTCGGGCAATCAGCCCCAGCATTTT
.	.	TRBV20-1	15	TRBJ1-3	CSARFGGGLGNTIYF	TGCAGTGCTAGATTCGGTGGGGGGTTAGGAAACACCATATATTTT
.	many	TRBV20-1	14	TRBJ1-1	CSARVRATNTEAFF	TGCAGTGCTAGAGTGAGAGCGACGAACACTGAAGCTTTCTTT
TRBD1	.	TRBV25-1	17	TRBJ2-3	CASSHLQGASTTDTQYF	TGTGCCAGCAGTCACTTACAGGGGGCCTCCACCACAGATACGCAGTATTTT
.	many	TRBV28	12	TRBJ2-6	CASSSGANVLTF	TGTGCCAGCAGCTCTGGGGCCAACGTCCTGACTTTC
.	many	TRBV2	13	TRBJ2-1	CASRYGLDNEQFF	TGTGCCAGCCGGTATGGCCTGGACAATGAGCAGTTCTTC